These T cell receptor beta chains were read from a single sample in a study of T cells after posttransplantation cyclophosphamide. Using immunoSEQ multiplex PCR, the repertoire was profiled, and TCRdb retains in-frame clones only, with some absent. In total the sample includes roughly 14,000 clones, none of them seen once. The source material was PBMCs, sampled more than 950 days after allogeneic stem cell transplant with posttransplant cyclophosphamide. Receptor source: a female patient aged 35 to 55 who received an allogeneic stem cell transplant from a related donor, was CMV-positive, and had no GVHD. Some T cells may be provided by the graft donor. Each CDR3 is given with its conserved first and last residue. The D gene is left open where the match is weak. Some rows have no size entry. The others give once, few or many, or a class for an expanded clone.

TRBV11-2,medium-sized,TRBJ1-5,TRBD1,TGTGCCAGCAGCTTATATGGACAGGGCAATCAGCCCCAGCATTTT,CASSLYGQGNQPQHF
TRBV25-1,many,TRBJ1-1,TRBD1,TGTGCCAGCACCGTTACAGGGGGCGCCGAAGCTTTCTTT,CASTVTGGAEAFF
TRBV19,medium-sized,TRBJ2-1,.,TGTGCCAGTAGTGTGGGCCCCCCCGGGGATGAGCAGTTCTTC,CASSVGPPGDEQFF
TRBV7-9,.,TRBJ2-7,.,TGTGCCAGCAGCTTAGGCGGCAGGGAAATTGGCGAGCAGTACTTC,CASSLGGREIGEQYF
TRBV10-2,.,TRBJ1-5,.,TGCGCCAGCAGCGGACAAGAGAATCAGCCCCAGCATTTT,CASSGQENQPQHF
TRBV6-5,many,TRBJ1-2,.,TGTGCCAGCAGTAGGATCCAAGGGGATGGCTACACCTTC,CASSRIQGDGYTF
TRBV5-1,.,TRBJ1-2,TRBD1,TGCGCCAGCAGCTTCGGGACAGGGAGCTATGGCTACACCTTC,CASSFGTGSYGYTF
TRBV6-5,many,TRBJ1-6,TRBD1,TGTGCCAGCAGTTATTACAGGGGGCGAGATTCACCCCTCCACTTT,CASSYYRGRDSPLHF
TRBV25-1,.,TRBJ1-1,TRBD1,TGTGCCAGCAGTGAAGGACAGGCCCTGAACACTGAAGCTTTCTTT,CASSEGQALNTEAFF
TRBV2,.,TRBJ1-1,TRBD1,TGTGCCAGCAGTCTGGAAAGGGGGCTGGGTGAAGCTTTCTTT,CASSLERGLGEAFF
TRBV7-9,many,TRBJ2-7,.,TGTGCCAGCAGCTTACCTGGCAGCTCCTACGAGCAGTACTTC,CASSLPGSSYEQYF
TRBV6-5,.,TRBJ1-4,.,TGTGCCAGCAGTTACGAGGAGGGATCTAATGAAAAACTGTTTTTT,CASSYEEGSNEKLFF
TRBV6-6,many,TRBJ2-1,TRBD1,TGTGCCAGCAGTTACCCGGGACAGCACAATGAGCAGTTCTTC,CASSYPGQHNEQFF
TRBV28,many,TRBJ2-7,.,TGTGCCAGCAGTCGAGCACGATCTCCCTTCTACGAGCAGTACTTC,CASSRARSPFYEQYF
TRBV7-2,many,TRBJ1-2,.,TGTGCCAGCAGCTTAGCTGCAGGGGCGGTTGGCTACACCTTC,CASSLAAGAVGYTF
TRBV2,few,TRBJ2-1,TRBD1,TGTGCCAGCAGCATTTGGGACAGCTCCTACAATGAGCAGTTCTTC,CASSIWDSSYNEQFF
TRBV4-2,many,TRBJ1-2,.,TGTGCCAGCAGCCAGACCGATACGGTGGGGCTCGGCTATGGCTACACCTTC,CASSQTDTVGLGYGYTF
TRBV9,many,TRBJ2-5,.,TGTGCCAGCAGCGCCCGACTTGGGCAAGAGACCCAGTACTTC,CASSARLGQETQYF
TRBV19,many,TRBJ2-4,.,TGTGCCAGTAGTATACGGGACATTCAGTACTTC,CASSIRDIQYF
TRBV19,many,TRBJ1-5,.,TGTGCCAGTATTGGCGGGTGGGGCAATCAGCCCCAGCATTTT,CASIGGWGNQPQHF
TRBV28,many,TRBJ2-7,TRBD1,TGTGCCAGTCGGACAGGTCCCTACGAGCAGTACTTC,CASRTGPYEQYF
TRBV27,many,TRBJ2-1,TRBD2,TGTGCCAGCAGTTTAGCGGGGGGGTACAATGAGCAGTTCTTC,CASSLAGGYNEQFF
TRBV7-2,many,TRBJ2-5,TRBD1,TGTGCCAGCAGCCACGATGGGACAGCTTACCAAGAGACCCAGTACTTC,CASSHDGTAYQETQYF
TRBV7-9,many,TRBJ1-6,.,TGTGCCAGCAGCCCCCTCGGCCCAGGGGCAGGGAATTCACCCCTCCACTTT,CASSPLGPGAGNSPLHF
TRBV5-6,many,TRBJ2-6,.,TGTGCCAGCACCAGAGTACAGTTTGAGACTGGGGCCAACGTCCTGACTTTC,CASTRVQFETGANVLTF
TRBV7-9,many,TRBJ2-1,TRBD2,TGTGCCAGCAGTACTAGCGGAGCCCTCGGAGGGCAGTTCTTC,CASSTSGALGGQFF
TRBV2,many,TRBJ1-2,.,TGTGCCAGCACCTGGGCGGGGTCCGGCTATGGCTACACCTTC,CASTWAGSGYGYTF
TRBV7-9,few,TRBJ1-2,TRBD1,TGTGCCAGCAGCCCTAACAGGGGATTTGGCTACACCTTC,CASSPNRGFGYTF
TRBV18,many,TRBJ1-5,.,TGTGCCAGCTCACCCAGCGGAGGGAGCAATCAGCCCCAGCATTTT,CASSPSGGSNQPQHF
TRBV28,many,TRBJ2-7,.,TGTGCCAGCAAAGAGGGTCCCACCTACGAGCAGTACTTC,CASKEGPTYEQYF
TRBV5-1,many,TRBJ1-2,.,TGCGCCAGCAGCTTGGGTAATTCTGGCTACACCTTC,CASSLGNSGYTF
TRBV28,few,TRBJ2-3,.,TGTGCCAGCAGTTTATCCAACACAGATACGCAGTATTTT,CASSLSNTDTQYF
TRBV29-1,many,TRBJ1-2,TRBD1,TGCAGCGTGGGACAGGGATACTATGGCTACACCTTC,CSVGQGYYGYTF
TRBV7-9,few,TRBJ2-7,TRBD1,TGTGCCAGCAGCCCCTCACAGGGGCGCTCCTACGAGCAGTACTTC,CASSPSQGRSYEQYF
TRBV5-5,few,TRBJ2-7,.,TGTGCCAGCACAGGACAGCACTACGAGCAGTACTTC,CASTGQHYEQYF
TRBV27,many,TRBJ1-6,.,TGTGCCAGCTCCCCCCAGGGTCCAGTTAATTCACCCCTCCACTTT,CASSPQGPVNSPLHF
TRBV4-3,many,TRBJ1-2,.,TGCGCCAGCAGCCAAGATCGGGGAGAAAGGGGCTACACCTTC,CASSQDRGERGYTF
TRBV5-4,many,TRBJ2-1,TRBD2,TGTGCCAGCAGCACGTCGAAGACTAGCGGGGTCTCCTACAATGAGCAGTTCTTC,CASSTSKTSGVSYNEQFF
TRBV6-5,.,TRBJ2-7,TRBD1,TGTGCCAGCAGGGGACAGCGCAGCTACGAGCAGTACTTC,CASRGQRSYEQYF